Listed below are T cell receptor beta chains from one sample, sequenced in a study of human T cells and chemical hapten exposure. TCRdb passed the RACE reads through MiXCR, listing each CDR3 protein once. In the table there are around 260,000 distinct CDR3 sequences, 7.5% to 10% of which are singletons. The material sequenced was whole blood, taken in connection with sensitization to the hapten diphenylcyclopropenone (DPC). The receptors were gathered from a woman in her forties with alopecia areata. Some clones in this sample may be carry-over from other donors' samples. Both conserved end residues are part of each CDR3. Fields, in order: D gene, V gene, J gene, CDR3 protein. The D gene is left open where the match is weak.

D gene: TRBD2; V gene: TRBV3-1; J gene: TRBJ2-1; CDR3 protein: CASLQTSGRLNEQFF
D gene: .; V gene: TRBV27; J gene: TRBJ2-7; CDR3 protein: CASRDRNSYEQYF
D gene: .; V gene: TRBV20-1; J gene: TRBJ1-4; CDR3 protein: CSARDGPRVEKLFF
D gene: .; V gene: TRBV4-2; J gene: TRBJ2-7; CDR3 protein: CASSPLADSYEQYF
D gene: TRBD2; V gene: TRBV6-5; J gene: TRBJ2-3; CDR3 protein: CASRTFSGRDTDTQYF
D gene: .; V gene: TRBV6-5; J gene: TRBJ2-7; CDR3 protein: CASSYSSGGRREQYF
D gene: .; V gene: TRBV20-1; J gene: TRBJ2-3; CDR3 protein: CSARGPLALTDTQYF
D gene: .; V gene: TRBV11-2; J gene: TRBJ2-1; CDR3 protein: CASSSFGYNEQFF
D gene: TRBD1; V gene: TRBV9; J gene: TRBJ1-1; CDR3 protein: CASSAGDRGQAFF
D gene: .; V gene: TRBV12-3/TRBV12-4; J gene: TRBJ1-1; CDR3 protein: CASSFWPTEAFF
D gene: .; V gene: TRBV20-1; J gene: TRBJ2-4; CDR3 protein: CSAPMNGVTQYF
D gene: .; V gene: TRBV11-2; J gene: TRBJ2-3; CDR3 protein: CASSKNPGASDLTDTQYF
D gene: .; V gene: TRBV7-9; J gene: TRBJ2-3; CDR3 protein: CASSSGYREPQDTQYF
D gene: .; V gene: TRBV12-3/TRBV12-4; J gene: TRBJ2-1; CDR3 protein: CASSLPRSRRFWIDEQFF
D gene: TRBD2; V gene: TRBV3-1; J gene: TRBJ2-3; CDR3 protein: CASSQGLRLAGGNTQYF
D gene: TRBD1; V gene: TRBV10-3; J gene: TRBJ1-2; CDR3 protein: CATTGDNYGYTF
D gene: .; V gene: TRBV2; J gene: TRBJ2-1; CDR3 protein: CASSEGVQARRGF
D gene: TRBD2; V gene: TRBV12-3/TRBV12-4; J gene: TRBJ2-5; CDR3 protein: CASSFKLAGGPQTQYF
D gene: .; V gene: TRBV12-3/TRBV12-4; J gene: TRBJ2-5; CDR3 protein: CASSFSVGEETQYF
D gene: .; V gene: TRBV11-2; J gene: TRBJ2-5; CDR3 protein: CASSRGSRGETQYF
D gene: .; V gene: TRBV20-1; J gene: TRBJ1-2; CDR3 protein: CSAKVWTAGYTF
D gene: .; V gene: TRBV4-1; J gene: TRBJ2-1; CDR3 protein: CASSQVGVYEQFF
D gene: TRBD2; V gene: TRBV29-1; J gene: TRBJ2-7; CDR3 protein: CSVETSGSLKEQYF
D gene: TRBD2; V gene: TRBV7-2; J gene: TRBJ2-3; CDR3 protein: CASRPSGAGTDTQYF
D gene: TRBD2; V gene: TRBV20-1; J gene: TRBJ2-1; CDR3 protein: CSARGGISGTVLGYNEQFF
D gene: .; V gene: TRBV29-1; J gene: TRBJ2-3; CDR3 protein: CSVPGLLTDTQYF